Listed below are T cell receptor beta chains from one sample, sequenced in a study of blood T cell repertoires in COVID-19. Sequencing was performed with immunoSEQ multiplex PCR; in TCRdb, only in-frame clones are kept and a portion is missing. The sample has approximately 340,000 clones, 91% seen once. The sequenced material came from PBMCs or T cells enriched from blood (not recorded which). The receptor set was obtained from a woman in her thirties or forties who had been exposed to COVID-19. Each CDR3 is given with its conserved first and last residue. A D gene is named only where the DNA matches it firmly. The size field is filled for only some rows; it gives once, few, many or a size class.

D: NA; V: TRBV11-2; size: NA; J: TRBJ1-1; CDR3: CASSFNRNTEAFF; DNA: TGTGCCAGCAGCTTCAACAGGAACACTGAAGCTTTCTTT
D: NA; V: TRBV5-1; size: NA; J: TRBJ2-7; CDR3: CASSLTGVDVLYEQYF; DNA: TGCGCCAGCAGCTTGACAGGAGTTGACGTCCTCTACGAGCAGTACTTC
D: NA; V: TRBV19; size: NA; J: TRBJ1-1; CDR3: CASSIHPGRGSTGQNTEAFF; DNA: TGTGCCAGTAGTATACACCCAGGGAGGGGCAGTACCGGCCAAAACACTGAAGCTTTCTTT
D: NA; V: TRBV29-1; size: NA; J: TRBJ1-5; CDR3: CSVGGHNQPQHF; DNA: TGCAGCGTCGGGGGGCACAATCAGCCCCAGCATTTT
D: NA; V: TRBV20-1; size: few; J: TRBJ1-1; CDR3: CSASGGVLNTEAFF; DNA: TGCAGTGCTAGTGGGGGGGTACTGAACACTGAAGCTTTCTTT
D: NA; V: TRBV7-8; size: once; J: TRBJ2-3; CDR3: CASSLEGPSYTDTQYF; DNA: TGTGCCAGCAGCTTAGAGGGGCCCTCTTACACAGATACGCAGTATTTT
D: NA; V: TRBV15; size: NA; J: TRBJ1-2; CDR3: CATSETVANYGYTF; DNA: TGTGCCACCAGCGAGACAGTCGCTAACTATGGCTACACCTTC
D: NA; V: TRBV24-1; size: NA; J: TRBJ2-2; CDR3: CATSDGQGFLGELFF; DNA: TGTGCCACCAGTGACGGGCAGGGTTTTTTAGGGGAGCTGTTTTTT
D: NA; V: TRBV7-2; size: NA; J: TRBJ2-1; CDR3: CASSPGKGAGYNEQFF; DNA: TGTGCCAGCAGCCCCGGTAAAGGTGCGGGCTACAATGAGCAGTTCTTC
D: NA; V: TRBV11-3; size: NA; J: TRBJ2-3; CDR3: CASSSITDTQYF; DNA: TGTGCCAGCAGCTCTATCACAGATACGCAGTATTTT
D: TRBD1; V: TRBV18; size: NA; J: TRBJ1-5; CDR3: CASSHTGVLSPHQPQHF; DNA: TGTGCCAGCTCACATACAGGGGTATTGAGCCCTCATCAGCCCCAGCATTTT
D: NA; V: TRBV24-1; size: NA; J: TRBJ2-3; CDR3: CATSDRGGEQYF; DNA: TGTGCCACCAGTGATAGAGGGGGGGAGCAGTATTTT
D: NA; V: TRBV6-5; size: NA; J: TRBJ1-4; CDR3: CASSGRLNEKLFF; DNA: TGTGCCAGCTCAGGCAGGCTTAATGAAAAACTGTTTTTT
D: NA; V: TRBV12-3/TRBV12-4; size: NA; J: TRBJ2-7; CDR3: CASRPGIAYEQYF; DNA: TGTGCCAGTCGCCCCGGGATAGCCTACGAGCAGTACTTC
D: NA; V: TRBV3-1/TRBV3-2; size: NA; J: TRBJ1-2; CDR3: CASSPPQVRGYTF; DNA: TGTGCCAGCAGCCCCCCCCAGGTTCGCGGCTACACCTTC
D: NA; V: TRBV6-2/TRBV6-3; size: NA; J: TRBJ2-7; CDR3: CASSYPGVYEQYF; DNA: TGTGCCAGCAGTTACCCGGGTGTCTACGAGCAGTACTTC
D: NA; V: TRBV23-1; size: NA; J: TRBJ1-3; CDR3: CASSQPQGTSGNTIYF; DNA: TGCGCCAGCAGTCAACCCCAGGGGACCTCTGGAAACACCATATATTTT
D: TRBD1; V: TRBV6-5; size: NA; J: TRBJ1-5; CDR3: CASSYTGQGGDQPQHF; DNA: TGTGCCAGCAGTTACACGGGACAGGGGGGTGATCAGCCCCAGCATTTT
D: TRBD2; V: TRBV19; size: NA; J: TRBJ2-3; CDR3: CASNSGGSTDTQYF; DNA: TGTGCCAGTAACTCGGGGGGAAGCACAGATACGCAGTATTTT
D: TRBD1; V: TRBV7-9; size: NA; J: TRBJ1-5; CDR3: CASSSPGTGGLNQPQHF; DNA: TGTGCCAGCAGCTCCCCCGGGACAGGGGGCTTGAATCAGCCCCAGCATTTT
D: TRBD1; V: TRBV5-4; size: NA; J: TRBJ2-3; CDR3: CASSFKKGQGADTQYF; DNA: TGTGCCAGCAGCTTCAAAAAGGGACAGGGCGCAGATACGCAGTATTTT
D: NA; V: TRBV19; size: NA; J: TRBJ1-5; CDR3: CASERASGGYQPQHF; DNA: TGTGCCAGTGAGAGGGCCTCGGGGGGGTATCAGCCCCAGCATTTT
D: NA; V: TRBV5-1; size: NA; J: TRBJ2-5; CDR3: CASSLIGETQYF; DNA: TGCGCCAGCAGCTTGATCGGAGAGACCCAGTACTTC
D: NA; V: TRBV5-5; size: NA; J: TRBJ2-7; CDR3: CASSFDYYEQYF; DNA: TGTGCCAGCAGCTTCGACTACTACGAGCAGTACTTC
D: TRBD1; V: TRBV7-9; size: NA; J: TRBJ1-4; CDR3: CASRQGHNEKLFF; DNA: TGTGCCAGCCGACAGGGGCATAATGAAAAACTGTTTTTT
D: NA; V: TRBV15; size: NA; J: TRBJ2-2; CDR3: CATTADTGELFF; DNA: TGTGCCACCACCGCGGACACCGGGGAGCTGTTTTTT
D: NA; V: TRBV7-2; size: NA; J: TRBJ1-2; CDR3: CASSYQGLGYTF; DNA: TGTGCCAGCAGCTACCAGGGCCTCGGCTACACCTTC
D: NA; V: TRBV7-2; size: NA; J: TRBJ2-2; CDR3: CASSSPETLDPGELFF; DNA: TGTGCCAGCAGCTCCCCAGAAACACTAGACCCCGGGGAGCTGTTTTTT
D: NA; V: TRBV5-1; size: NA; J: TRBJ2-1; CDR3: CASSGQTYNEQFF; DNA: TGCGCCAGCAGTGGCCAAACCTACAATGAGCAGTTCTTC
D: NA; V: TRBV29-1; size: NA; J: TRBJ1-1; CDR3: CSVGNLNTEAFF; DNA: TGCAGCGTTGGTAACTTGAACACTGAAGCTTTCTTT
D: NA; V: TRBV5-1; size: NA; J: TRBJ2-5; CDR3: CASSRSQETQYF; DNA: TGCGCCAGCAGCCGCAGTCAAGAGACCCAGTACTTC
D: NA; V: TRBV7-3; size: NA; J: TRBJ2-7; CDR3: CASSLDGGPYEQYF; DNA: TGTGCCAGCAGCTTGGACGGGGGTCCCTACGAGCAGTACTTC
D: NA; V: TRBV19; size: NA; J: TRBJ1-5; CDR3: CASSISSAGNNQPQHF; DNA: TGTGCCAGTAGTATCTCGTCGGCAGGGAATAATCAGCCCCAGCATTTT
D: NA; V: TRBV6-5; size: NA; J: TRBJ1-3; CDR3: CASSYGGTLSGNTIYF; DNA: TGTGCCAGCAGTTACGGGGGGACTCTCTCTGGAAACACCATATATTTT
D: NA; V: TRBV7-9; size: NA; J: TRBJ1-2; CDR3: CASSFGRRYGYTF; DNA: TGTGCCAGCAGCTTTGGGAGGCGGTATGGCTACACCTTC
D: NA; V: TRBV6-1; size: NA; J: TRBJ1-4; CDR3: CASSEGGYGDYNEKLFF; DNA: TGTGCCAGCAGTGAAGGGGGTTATGGAGACTATAATGAAAAACTGTTTTTT